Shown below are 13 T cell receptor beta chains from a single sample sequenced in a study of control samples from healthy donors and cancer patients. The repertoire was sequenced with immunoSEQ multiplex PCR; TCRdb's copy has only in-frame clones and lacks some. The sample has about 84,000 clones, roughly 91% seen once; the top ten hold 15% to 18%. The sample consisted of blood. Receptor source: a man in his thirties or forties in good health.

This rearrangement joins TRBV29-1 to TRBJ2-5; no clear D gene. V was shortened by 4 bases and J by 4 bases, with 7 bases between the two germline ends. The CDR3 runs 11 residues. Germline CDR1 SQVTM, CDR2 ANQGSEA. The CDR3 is CSVVPGETQYF. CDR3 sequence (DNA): TGCAGCGTTGTGCCGGGAGAGACCCAGTACTTC.

Here the CDR3 reads CASSFGSSSFPGELFF. CDR3 in DNA: TGTGCCAGCAGCTTCGGGTCTAGCTCCTTTCCCGGGGAGCTGTTTTTT. The chain uses TRBV5-4 and TRBJ2-2; tentative D call: TRBD2 (5 bases). CDR3 size: 16 residues. V was clipped by 2 bases and J by 6 bases, with 17 bases between them. Germline V gives CDR1 SGHNT, CDR2 YYREEE (reference sequence).

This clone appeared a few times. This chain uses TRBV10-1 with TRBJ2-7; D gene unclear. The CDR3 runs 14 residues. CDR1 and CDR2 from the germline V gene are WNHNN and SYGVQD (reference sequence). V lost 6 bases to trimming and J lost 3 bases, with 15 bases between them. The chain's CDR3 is CASSATYGDYEQYF. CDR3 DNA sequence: TGCGCCAGCAGCGCTACATACGGCGACTACGAGCAGTACTTC.

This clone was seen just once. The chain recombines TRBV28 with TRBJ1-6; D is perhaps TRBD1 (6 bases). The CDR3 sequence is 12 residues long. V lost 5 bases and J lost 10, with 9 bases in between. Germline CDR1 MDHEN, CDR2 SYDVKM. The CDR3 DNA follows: TGTGCCAGCAGTCCGGGGGGCTCACCCCTCCACTTT. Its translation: CASSPGGSPLHF.

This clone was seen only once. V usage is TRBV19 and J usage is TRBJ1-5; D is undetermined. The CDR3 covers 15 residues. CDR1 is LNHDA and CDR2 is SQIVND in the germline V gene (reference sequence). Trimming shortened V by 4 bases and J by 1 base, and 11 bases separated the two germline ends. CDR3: CASSTLQASNQPQHF. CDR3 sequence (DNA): TGTGCCAGTAGTACCCTCCAGGCGAGCAATCAGCCCCAGCATTTT. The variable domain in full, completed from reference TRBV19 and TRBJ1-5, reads DGGITQSPKYLFRKEGQNVTLSCEQNLNHDAMYWYRQDPGQGLRLIYYSQIVNDFQKGDIAEGYSVSREKKESFPLTVTSAQKNPTAFYLCASSTLQASNQPQHFGDGTRLSIL.

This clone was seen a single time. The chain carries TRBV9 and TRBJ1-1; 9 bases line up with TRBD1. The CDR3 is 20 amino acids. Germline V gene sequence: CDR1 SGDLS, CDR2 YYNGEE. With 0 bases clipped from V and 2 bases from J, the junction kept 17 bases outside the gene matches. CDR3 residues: CASSVVKMGGRDRDNTEAFF. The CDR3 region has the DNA TGTGCCAGCAGCGTAGTTAAGATGGGGGGAAGGGACAGGGACAACACTGAAGCTTTCTTT.

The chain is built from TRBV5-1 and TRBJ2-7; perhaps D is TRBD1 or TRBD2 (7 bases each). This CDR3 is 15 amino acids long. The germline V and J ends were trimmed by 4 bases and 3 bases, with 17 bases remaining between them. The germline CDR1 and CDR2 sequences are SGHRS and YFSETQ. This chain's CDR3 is CASSRGGQRLYEQYF. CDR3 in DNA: TGCGCCAGCAGCCGCGGGGGACAGAGGCTCTACGAGCAGTACTTC.

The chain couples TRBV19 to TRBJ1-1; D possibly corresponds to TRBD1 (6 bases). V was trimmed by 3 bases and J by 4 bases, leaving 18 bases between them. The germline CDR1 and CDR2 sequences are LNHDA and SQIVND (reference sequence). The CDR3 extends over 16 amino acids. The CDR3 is CASSMTGVRVGTEAFF. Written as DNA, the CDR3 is TGTGCCAGTAGTATGACAGGAGTCAGAGTGGGCACTGAAGCTTTCTTT.

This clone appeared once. The CDR3 sequence is CASSEIRSGANVLTF. The CDR3 region has the DNA TGTGCCAGCAGCGAGATCCGCTCTGGGGCCAACGTCCTGACTTTC. The rearrangement uses TRBV3-1 (or the pseudogene TRBV3-2) and TRBJ2-6; D is unclear. Germline-derived CDR1 and CDR2 are LGHDT and YNNKEL (reference sequence). V was shortened by 5 bases and J by 0 bases, with 8 bases between the two germline ends. This CDR3 contains 15 residues.

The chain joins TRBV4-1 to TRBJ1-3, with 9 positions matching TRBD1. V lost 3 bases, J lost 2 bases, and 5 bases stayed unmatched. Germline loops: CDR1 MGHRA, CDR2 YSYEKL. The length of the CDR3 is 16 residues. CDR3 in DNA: TGCGCCAGCAGCCAGGGCGGACAGGGGACTGGAAACACCATATATTTT. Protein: CASSQGGQGTGNTIYF.

The CDR3 sequence: CASSLGQTITYEQYF. The CDR3 nucleotides read TGCGCCAGCAGCTTGGGACAGACAATCACCTACGAGCAGTACTTC. The V gene is TRBV5-1, the J gene TRBJ2-7, with D perhaps matching TRBD1 (5 bases). CDR1 and CDR2 (germline): SGHRS, YFSETQ. The ends were cut back, 0 bases at V and 2 bases at J, with 12 bases in the middle. CDR3 size: 15 residues.

DNA for the CDR3: TGCGCCAGCAGCTTGGAACGGGAGGGGTTAGATACGCAGTATTTT. Protein product: CASSLEREGLDTQYF. This chain links TRBV5-1 with TRBJ2-3, with TRBD2 matching over 8 bases. V shed 0 bases, J shed 5 bases, and the junction held 5 bases outside the gene matches. This CDR3 contains 15 residues. Germline-derived CDR1 and CDR2 are SGHRS and YFSETQ.

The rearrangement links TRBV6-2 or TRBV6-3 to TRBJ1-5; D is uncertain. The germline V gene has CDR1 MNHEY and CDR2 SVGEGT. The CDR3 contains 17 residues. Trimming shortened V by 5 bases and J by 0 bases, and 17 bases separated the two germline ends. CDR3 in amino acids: CASSPQRTDPSNQPQHF. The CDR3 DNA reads TGTGCCAGCAGTCCCCAACGGACGGACCCTAGCAATCAGCCCCAGCATTTT.